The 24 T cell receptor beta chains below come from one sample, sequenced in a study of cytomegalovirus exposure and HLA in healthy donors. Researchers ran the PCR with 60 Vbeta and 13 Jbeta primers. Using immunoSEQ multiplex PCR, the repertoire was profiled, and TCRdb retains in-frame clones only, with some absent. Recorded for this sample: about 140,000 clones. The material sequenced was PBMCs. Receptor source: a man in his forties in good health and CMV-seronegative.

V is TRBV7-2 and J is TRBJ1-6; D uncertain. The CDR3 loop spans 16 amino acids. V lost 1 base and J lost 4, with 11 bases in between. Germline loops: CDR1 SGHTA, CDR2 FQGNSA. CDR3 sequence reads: CASSLEQLFYNSPLHF. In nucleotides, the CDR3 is TGTGCCAGCAGCTTAGAACAGCTATTTTATAATTCACCCCTCCACTTT.

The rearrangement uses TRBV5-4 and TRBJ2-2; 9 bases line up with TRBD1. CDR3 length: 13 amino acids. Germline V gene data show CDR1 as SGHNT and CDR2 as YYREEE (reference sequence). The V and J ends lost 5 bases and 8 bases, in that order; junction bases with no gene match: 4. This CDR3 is CASRYGQGGELFF. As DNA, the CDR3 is TGTGCCAGCAGATACGGACAGGGGGGGGAGCTGTTTTTT. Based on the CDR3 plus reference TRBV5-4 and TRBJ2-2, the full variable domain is ETGVTQSPTHLIKTRGQQVTLRCSSQSGHNTVSWYQQALGQGPQFIFQYYREEENGRGNFPPRFSGLQFPNYSSELNVNALELDDSALYLCASRYGQGGELFFGEGSRLTVL.

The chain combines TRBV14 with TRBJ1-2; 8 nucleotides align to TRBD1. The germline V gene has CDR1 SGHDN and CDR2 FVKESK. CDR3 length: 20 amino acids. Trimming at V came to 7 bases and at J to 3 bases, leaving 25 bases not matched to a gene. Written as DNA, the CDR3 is TGTGCCAGCATTAACGACGTATCCAGGACAGGGCGGGCGGGTGACTATGGCTACACCTTC. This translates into CASINDVSRTGRAGDYGYTF.

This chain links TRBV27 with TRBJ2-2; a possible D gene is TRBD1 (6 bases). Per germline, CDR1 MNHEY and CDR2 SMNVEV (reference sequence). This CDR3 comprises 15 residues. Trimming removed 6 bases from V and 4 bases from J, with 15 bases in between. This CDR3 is CASSRGQSSTGELFF. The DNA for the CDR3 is TGTGCCAGCAGCCGCGGACAGTCGAGCACCGGGGAGCTGTTTTTT.

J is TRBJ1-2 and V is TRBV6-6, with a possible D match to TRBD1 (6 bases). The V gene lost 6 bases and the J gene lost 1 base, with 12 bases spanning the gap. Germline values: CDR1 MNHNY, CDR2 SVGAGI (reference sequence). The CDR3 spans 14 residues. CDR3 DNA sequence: TGTGCCAGCAGCGGACAGTCCTTTAACTATGGCTACACCTTC. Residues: CASSGQSFNYGYTF.

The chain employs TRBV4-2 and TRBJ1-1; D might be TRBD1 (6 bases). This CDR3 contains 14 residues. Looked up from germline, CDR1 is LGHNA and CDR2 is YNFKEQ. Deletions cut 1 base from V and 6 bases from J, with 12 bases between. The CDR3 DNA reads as TGTGCCAGCAGCCAAGCGGCGGGGGGCCCTGAAGCTTTCTTT. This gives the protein CASSQAAGGPEAFF.

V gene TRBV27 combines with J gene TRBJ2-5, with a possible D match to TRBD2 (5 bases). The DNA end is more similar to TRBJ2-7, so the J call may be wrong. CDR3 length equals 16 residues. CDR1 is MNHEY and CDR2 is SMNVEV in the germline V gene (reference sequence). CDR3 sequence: CASSLPPSTGVYEQYF. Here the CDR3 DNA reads TGTGCCAGCAGTTTACCGCCTAGCACCGGGGTCTACGAGCAGTACTTC.

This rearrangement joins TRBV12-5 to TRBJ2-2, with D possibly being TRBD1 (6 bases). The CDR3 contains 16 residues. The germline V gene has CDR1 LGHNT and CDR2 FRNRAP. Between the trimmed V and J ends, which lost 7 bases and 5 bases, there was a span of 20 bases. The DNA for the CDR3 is TGTGCTAGTGCCCTCCCACAGGGATCTCGGACCGGGGAGCTGTTTTTT. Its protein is CASALPQGSRTGELFF.

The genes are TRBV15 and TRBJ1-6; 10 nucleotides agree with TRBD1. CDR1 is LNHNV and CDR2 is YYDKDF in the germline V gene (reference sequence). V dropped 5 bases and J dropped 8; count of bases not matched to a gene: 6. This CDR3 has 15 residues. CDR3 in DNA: TGTGCCACCAGCTTAACCGGGACAGGGGATTCACCCCTCCACTTT. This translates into CATSLTGTGDSPLHF.

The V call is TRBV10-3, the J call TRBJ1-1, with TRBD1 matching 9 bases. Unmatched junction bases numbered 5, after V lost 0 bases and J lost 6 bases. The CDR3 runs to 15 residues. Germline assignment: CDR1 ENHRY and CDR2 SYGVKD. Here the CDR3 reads CAISESVTGGSEAFF. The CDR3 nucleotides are TGTGCCATCAGTGAGTCTGTGACAGGGGGGTCTGAAGCTTTCTTT.

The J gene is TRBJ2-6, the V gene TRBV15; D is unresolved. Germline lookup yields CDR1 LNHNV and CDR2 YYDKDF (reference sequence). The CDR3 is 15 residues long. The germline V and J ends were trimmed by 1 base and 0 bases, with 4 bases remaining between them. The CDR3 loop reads CATSRGGSGANVLTF. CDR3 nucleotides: TGTGCCACCAGCAGAGGCGGCTCTGGGGCCAACGTCCTGACTTTC.

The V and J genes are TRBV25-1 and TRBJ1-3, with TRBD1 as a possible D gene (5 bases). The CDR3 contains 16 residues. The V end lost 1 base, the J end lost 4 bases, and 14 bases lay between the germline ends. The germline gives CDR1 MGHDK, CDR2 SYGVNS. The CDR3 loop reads CASSEFGALVGNTIYF. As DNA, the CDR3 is TGTGCCAGCAGTGAATTTGGGGCACTGGTAGGAAACACCATATATTTT.

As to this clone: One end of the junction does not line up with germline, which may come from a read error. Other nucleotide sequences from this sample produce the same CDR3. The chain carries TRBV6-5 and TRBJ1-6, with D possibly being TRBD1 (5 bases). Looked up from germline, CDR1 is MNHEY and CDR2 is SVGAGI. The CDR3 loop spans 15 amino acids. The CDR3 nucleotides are TGCGCCAGCAGTTACTCGAGGCCAGGGAAAGAACCCCTCCACTTT. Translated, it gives CASSYSRPGKEPLHF.

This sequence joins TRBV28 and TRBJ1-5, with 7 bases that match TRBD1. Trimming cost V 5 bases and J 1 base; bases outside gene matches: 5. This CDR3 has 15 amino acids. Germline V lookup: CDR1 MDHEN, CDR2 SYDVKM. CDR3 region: CASSPTGSSNQPQHF. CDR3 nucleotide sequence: TGTGCCAGCAGTCCGACAGGGTCGAGCAATCAGCCCCAGCATTTT.

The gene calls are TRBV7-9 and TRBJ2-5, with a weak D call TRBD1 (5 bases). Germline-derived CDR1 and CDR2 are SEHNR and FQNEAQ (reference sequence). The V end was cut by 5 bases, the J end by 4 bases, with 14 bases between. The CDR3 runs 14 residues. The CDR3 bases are TGTGCCAGCAGCCCGGACACGCAATCAGAGACCCAGTACTTC. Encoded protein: CASSPDTQSETQYF.

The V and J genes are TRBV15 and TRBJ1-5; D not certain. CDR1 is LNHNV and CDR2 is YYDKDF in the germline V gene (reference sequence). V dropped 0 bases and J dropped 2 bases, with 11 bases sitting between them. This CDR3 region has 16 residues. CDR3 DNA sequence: TGTGCCACCAGCAGAGATGCCCGGGGAGGCAATCAGCCCCAGCATTTT. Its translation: CATSRDARGGNQPQHF.

The CDR3 protein is CASSPTGYFNYGYTF. Here the CDR3 DNA reads TGTGCCAGCAGCCCTACAGGGTACTTTAACTATGGCTACACCTTC. The rearrangement uses TRBV6-5 and TRBJ1-2, with a weak D call TRBD1 (6 bases). Germline V gene data show CDR1 as MNHEY and CDR2 as SVGAGI. The CDR3 is 15 residues long. V lost 6 bases to trimming and J lost 1 base, with 15 bases between them.

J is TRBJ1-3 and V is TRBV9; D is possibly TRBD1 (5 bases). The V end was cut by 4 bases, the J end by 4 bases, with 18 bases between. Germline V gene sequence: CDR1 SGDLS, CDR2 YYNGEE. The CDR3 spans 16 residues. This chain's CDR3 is CASSPGGVKEGNTIYF. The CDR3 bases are TGTGCCAGCAGCCCCGGGGGGGTGAAAGAGGGAAACACCATATATTTT.

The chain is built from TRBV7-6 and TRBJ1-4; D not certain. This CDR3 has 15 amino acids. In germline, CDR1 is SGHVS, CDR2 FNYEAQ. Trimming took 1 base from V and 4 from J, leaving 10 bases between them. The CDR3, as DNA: TGTGCCAGCAGCTTAGGAGAGGGCCGTAATGAAAAACTGTTTTTT. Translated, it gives CASSLGEGRNEKLFF.

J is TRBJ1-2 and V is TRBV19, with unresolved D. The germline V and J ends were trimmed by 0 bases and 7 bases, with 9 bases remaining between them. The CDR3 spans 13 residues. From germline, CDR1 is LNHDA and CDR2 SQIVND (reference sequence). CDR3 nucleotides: TGTGCCAGTAGTATAGAGGCAGGTTCTGGCTACACCTTC. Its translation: CASSIEAGSGYTF.

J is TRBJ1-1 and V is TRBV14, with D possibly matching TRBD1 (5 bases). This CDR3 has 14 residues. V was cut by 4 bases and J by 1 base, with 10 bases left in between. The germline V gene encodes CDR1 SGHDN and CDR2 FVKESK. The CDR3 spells CASSRLGQNTEAFF. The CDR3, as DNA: TGTGCCAGCAGCCGGCTCGGACAGAACACTGAAGCTTTCTTT.

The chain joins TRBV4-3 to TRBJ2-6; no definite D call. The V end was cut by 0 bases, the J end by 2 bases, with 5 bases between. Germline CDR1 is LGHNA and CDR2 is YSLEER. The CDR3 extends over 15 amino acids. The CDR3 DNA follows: TGCGCCAGCAGCCAAGAACTTGCTGGGGCCAACGTCCTGACTTTC. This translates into CASSQELAGANVLTF.

The CDR3 DNA follows: TGTGCCAGCAGTCCCCGAGTCATCCAGGAAGAGACCCAGTACTTC. This translates into CASSPRVIQEETQYF. V and J are TRBV5-8 and TRBJ2-5; D ambiguous. Per the germline V gene, CDR1 is SGHTS and CDR2 is YDEGEE. This CDR3 is built from 15 residues. The ends were cut back, 5 bases at V and 3 bases at J, with 17 bases in the middle. Variable domain in full (rest from reference TRBV5-8 and TRBJ2-5): EAGVTQSPTHLIKTRGQQATLRCSPISGHTSVYWYQQALGLGLQFLLWYDEGEERNRGNFPPRFSGRQFPNYSSELNVNALELEDSALYLCASSPRVIQEETQYFGPGTRLLVL.

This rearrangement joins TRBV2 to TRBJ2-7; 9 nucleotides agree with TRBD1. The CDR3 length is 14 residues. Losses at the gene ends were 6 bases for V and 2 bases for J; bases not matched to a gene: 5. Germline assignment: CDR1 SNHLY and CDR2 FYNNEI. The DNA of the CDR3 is TGTGCCAGCAGACTCGGGACAGGGACCTACGAGCAGTACTTC. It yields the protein CASRLGTGTYEQYF.